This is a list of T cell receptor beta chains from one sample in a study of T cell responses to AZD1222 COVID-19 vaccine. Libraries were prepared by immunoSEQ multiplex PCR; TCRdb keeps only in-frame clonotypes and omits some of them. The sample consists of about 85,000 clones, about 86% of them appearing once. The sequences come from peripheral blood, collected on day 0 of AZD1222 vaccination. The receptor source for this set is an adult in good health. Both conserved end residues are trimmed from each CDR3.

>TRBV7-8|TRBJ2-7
ASSLDRSYEQY
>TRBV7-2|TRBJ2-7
ASSPLRTVSYEQY
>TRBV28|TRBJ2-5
ASSTRGTGGRETQY
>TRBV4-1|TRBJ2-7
ASSQGDRSREQY
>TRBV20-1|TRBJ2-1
SATDRNEQF
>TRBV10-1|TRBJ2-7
ASFWQPYEQY
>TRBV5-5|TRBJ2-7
ASSLGGVNSYEQY
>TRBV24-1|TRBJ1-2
ATSESRGRTLGVGGYT
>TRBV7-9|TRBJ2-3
ASSPDSGMDTQY
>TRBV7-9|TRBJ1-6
ASSLAFQGRGDSPLH
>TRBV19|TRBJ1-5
ASSIVKGGVLQPQH
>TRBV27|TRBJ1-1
ASSLFSGQGKVEAF
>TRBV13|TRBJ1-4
ASSLGSRNEKLF
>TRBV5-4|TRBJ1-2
ASSSWTGGKGYT
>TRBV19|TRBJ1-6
ASSFLQGNSPLH
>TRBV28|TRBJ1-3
ASSQGGGGNTIY
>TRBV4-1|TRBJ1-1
ASSRRSGTQNTEAF
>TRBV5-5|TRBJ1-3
ASSLADRVSGNTIY
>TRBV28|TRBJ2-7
ASFTTGTYEQY
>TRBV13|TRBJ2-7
ASSVTSYEQY
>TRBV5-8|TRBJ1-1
ASSLGHQNTEAF
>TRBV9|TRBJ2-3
ASSGLGGAGDTQY
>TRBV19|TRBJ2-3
ASSIAGGRTDTQY
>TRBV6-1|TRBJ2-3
ASSELGLSTDTQY
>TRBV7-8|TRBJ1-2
ASSFTGGGGYT
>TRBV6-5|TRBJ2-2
ASRTTGNTGELF
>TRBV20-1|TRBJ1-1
SARSEKAF
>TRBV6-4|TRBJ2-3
ASSDRGTDTQY
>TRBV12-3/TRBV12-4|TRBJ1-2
ASSLSTDYGYT
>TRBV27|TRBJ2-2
ASRGWSNTGELF
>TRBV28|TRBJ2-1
ASRPLGQGNLLQF
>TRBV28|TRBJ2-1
ASSNRDRGHNEQF
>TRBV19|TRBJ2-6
ASNHRVLSGANVLT
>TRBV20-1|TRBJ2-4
SASYKNIQY
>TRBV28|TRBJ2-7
ASSFRDRAKEQY
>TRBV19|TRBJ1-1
ASRGTDLNTEAF
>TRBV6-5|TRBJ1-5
ASSYVGSNQPQH
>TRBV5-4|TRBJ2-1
ASSSGTSRTKEQF
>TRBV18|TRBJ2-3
ASSPPGTDTQY
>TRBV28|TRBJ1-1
ASRPKDSFDGTEAF
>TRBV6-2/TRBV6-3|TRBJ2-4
ASSSNTLGNIQY